What follows is one T cell receptor (beta chain) and its context. The antigen remains unidentified. This entry is derived from a study of CD8 T cells in Susac syndrome. Study-level background: Sequenced Susac syndrome patients included about six with clinically active disease and under 10 in remission. Intravenous immunoglobulin alone or corticosteroids were being given to patients with Susac syndrome at blood draw, unless they were therapy-naive.

General study points: Acknowledgment was made by the study that its TCR sequencing and HLA analysis involved a relatively small number of individuals.

The CDR3 contains 12 residues. With 5 bases clipped from V and 8 bases from J, the junction kept 5 bases outside the gene matches. The V gene's germline CDR1 is ENHRY and CDR2 SYGVKD. After extraction with the RNeasy kit, about 0.45 to 1 ug of the RNA was reverse transcribed using random hexamers. TCRdb reprocessed the immunoSEQ multiplex PCR reads via MiXCR and lists one record per CDR3 protein. The sample consists of under 300,000 distinct CDR3 sequences, 90% to 96% of them appearing once. V is TRBV10-3 and J is TRBJ1-1; TRBD1 matches 7 bases. The sequence came from a human donor with Susac syndrome. Sequenced material: CD4+ T cells from PBMCs. For the CDR3, the DNA is TGTGCCATCAGTAGGGGGCAAGAGGAAGCTTTCTTT. This codes for CAISRGQEEAFF.